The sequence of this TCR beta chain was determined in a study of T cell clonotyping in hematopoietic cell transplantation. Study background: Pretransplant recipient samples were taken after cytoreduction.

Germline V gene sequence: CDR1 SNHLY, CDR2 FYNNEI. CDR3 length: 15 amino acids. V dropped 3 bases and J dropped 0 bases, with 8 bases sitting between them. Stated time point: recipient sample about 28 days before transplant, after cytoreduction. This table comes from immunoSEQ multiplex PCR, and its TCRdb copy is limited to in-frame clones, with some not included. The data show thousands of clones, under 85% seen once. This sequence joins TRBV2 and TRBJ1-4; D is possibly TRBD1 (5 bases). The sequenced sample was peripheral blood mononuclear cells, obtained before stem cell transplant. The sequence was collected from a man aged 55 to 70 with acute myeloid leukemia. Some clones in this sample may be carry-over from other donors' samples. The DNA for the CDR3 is TGTGCCAGCAGTGAGGGGGTATCAACTAATGAAAAACTGTTTTTT. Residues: CASSEGVSTNEKLFF.